This T cell receptor beta chain was sequenced for a study of blood T cell repertoires in COVID-19. Generated by immunoSEQ multiplex PCR, the TCRdb table keeps only in-frame clones and is missing some. The sample shows under 250,000 clones, 84% of them seen only once. This CDR3 is 14 amino acids long. V shed 3 bases and J shed 2 bases, with 11 bases lying between them. Per the germline V gene, CDR1 is SEHNR and CDR2 is FQNEAQ (reference sequence). Sequenced: peripheral blood. The receptor's source is a woman aged 40 to 50 who had recovered from COVID-19. The chain uses TRBV7-9 and TRBJ2-7; TRBD1 might be the D (6 bases). CDR3 nucleotide sequence: TGTGCCAGCAGCTTGCCGACAGGCCCCTACGAGCAGTACTTC. Amino acid sequence: CASSLPTGPYEQYF. Drawing the rest from reference TRBV7-9 and TRBJ2-7, the complete variable domain is DTGVSQNPRHKITKRGQNVTFRCDPISEHNRLYWYRQTLGQGPEFLTYFQNEAQLEKSRLLSDRFSAERPKGSFSTLEIQRTEQGDSAMYLCASSLPTGPYEQYFGPGTRLTVT.